Listed below are T cell receptor beta chains from one sample, sequenced in a study of human T cells and chemical hapten exposure. In TCRdb, the RACE reads were re-called with MiXCR into one record per CDR3 protein. In the table there are more than 150,000 distinct CDR3 sequences, roughly 14% of which are singletons. Source: whole blood, taken in connection with sensitization to the hapten diphenylcyclopropenone (DPC). Receptor source: a young woman with alopecia areata. Some clones in this sample may be carry-over from other donors' samples. Each CDR3 is given with its conserved first and last residue. D genes are given only for firm matches. Size is stated for part of the rows, as once, few or many counts, or as a class when the clone is expanded.

D gene | J gene | V gene | clone size | CDR3 DNA | CDR3 protein
TRBD2 | TRBJ2-1 | TRBV30 | . | TGTGCCTGGAGTGCTTGGGAAGCGGGGAAGAACAATGAGCAGTTCTTC | CAWSAWEAGKNNEQFF
. | TRBJ1-5 | TRBV10-1 | . | TGCGCCAGCCGGCATGAGAGGGTGAATCAGCCCCAGCATTTT | CASRHERVNQPQHF
. | TRBJ2-1 | TRBV7-9 | few | TGTGCCAGCAGCTTAGGTGGGCAGTTCGATGAGCAGTTCTTC | CASSLGGQFDEQFF
TRBD2 | TRBJ2-3 | TRBV7-2 | few | TGTGCCAGCAGCCGCATCTCTAGCGGGAGGGCAGATACGCAGTATTTT | CASSRISSGRADTQYF
. | TRBJ2-1 | TRBV6-2/TRBV6-3 | . | TGTGCCAGCAGTTACTCCTTTAGCGGAAGCTCCTACAATGAGCAGTTCTTC | CASSYSFSGSSYNEQFF
TRBD2 | TRBJ2-3 | TRBV7-2 | once | TGTGCCAGCAGCCGGGACTACCTAAGCACAGATACGCAGTATTTT | CASSRDYLSTDTQYF
TRBD1 | TRBJ1-5 | TRBV4-3 | few | TGCGCCAGCAGCCAAGATTTGGGGACAGGTAATCAGCCCCAGCATTTT | CASSQDLGTGNQPQHF
. | TRBJ2-7 | TRBV29-1 | . | TGCAGCGTTGAACGGGGCTGGGAGCAGTACTTC | CSVERGWEQYF
. | TRBJ2-1 | TRBV6-2/TRBV6-3 | few | TGTGCCAGCAGCTCCGGGATCGGGGCATACAATGAGCAGTTCTTC | CASSSGIGAYNEQFF
. | TRBJ1-2 | TRBV4-2 | few | TGTGCCAGCAGCCAAGATCAAGGACCTAACTATGGCTACACCTTC | CASSQDQGPNYGYTF
. | TRBJ1-2 | TRBV4-1 | few | TGCGCCAGCAGCCCAACGGGGGTGCTTGGCTACACCTTC | CASSPTGVLGYTF
. | TRBJ1-1 | TRBV5-5 | once | TGTGCCAGCAGCTTAATAATAACAGCTGGTGACACTGAAGCTTTCTTT | CASSLIITAGDTEAFF
. | TRBJ2-1 | TRBV7-2 | few | TGTGCCAGCAGCCGCCCCAGGCCCCTTACCTACAATGAGCAGTTCTTC | CASSRPRPLTYNEQFF
. | TRBJ1-1 | TRBV27 | many | TGTGCCAGCAGTTCCACAGGGTTGATGAACACTGAAGCTTTCTTT | CASSSTGLMNTEAFF
. | TRBJ1-1 | TRBV27 | . | TGTGCCAGCGCAGGACGGGACACTGAAGCTTTCTTT | CASAGRDTEAFF
. | TRBJ2-7 | TRBV5-1 | . | TGCGCCAGCAGCTTGATCCCATCCTCCTACGAGCAGTACTTC | CASSLIPSSYEQYF
. | TRBJ2-6 | TRBV7-2 | . | TGTGCCAGCAGCTGGCGGACCGTTTCTGGGGCCAACGTCCTGACTTTC | CASSWRTVSGANVLTF
TRBD1 | TRBJ2-7 | TRBV4-3 | . | TGCGCCAGCAGCCAATCGGACAGGGGCCAGACCTACGAGCAGTACTTC | CASSQSDRGQTYEQYF
. | TRBJ1-1 | TRBV29-1 | . | TGCAGCGGAGCTAGGGACACTGAAGCTTTCTTT | CSGARDTEAFF
. | TRBJ2-7 | TRBV6-5 | few | TGTGCCAGCAGTTACTCCGAAGAGGCCAGTTACGAGCAGTACTTC | CASSYSEEASYEQYF
TRBD1 | TRBJ2-7 | TRBV7-2 | once | TGTGCCAGCAGCTTAGGTTCCGGGACAGCCTACGAGCAGTACTTC | CASSLGSGTAYEQYF
. | TRBJ1-1 | TRBV18 | . | TGTGCCAGCTCACCGAGTCAAAACCTGAACACTGAAGCTTTCTTT | CASSPSQNLNTEAFF
. | TRBJ2-7 | TRBV12-3/TRBV12-4 | few | TGTGCCAGCAGTTTTCGGGGCTACGAGCAGTACTTC | CASSFRGYEQYF
. | TRBJ2-3 | TRBV20-1 | few | TGCAGTGCTAGAGGGGTCTGGGATACGCAGTATTTT | CSARGVWDTQYF
. | TRBJ1-1 | TRBV5-1 | few | TGCGCCAGCAGCTTGCAGGGGAGAGACACTGAAGCTTTCTTT | CASSLQGRDTEAFF
TRBD2 | TRBJ2-1 | TRBV6-1 | . | TGTGCCAGCAGTGAACGTCCAGCGGGAGCTAAGAATGAGCAGTTCTTC | CASSERPAGAKNEQFF
. | TRBJ1-1 | TRBV6-4 | few | TGTGCCAGCCGGACACGCACTGAAGCTTTCTTT | CASRTRTEAFF
. | TRBJ1-5 | TRBV4-3 | many | TGCGCCAGCAGCCAAGGTGGGGGGTTGGACAATCAGCCCCAGCATTTT | CASSQGGGLDNQPQHF
. | TRBJ1-6 | TRBV6-5 | few | TGTGCCAGCAGTTACTTCGTACTGGGTAATTCACCCCTCCACTTT | CASSYFVLGNSPLHF
. | TRBJ1-2 | TRBV12-1 | . | TGTGCCAGCAGTAAATACCGAACCCTCAACTATGGCTACACCTTC | CASSKYRTLNYGYTF
. | TRBJ2-3 | TRBV6-2/TRBV6-3 | few | TGTGCCAGCAGTTATTCCCCGGACTTCCCTAGCACAGATACGCAGTATTTT | CASSYSPDFPSTDTQYF
. | TRBJ1-1 | TRBV29-1 | few | TGCAGCGTTGAGGGGAGGTTTGAAGCTTTCTTT | CSVEGRFEAFF
. | TRBJ1-5 | TRBV7-9 | many | TGTGCCAGCAGCTTAGAAAATAGCAATCAGCCCCAGCATTTT | CASSLENSNQPQHF
TRBD1 | TRBJ2-1 | TRBV28 | few | TGTGCCAGCAGTCCCACGGACAGGGGAACCTACAATGAGCAGTTCTTC | CASSPTDRGTYNEQFF
. | TRBJ1-2 | TRBV2 | . | TGTGCCAGCAGTGCGCGGGGTACTGGCTACACCTTC | CASSARGTGYTF
TRBD1 | TRBJ2-6 | TRBV28 | . | TGTGCCAGCAGGGGAGGACAGGGGATTTCTGGGGCCAACGTCCTGACTTTC | CASRGGQGISGANVLTF
. | TRBJ2-4 | TRBV11-3 | many | TGTGCCAGCAGCTTCCGGGAATTCAGTGACATTCAGTACTTC | CASSFREFSDIQYF
TRBD1 | TRBJ1-6 | TRBV6-2/TRBV6-3 | many | TGTGCCAGCAGCTACCCCCTTGGACAGGGAGATGGAACACCCCTCCACTTT | CASSYPLGQGDGTPLHF
. | TRBJ1-2 | TRBV20-1 | many | TGCAGTGCTAGGGATGGTAGTTATTCCGGTGGCTACACCTTC | CSARDGSYSGGYTF
. | TRBJ2-3 | TRBV29-1 | few | TGCAGCACATCAGGGACCACAGATACGCAGTATTTT | CSTSGTTDTQYF
. | TRBJ2-7 | TRBV7-2 | few | TGTGCCAGCCGCTGGCCCGGAACCTACGAGCAGTACTTC | CASRWPGTYEQYF
TRBD1 | TRBJ1-1 | TRBV12-3/TRBV12-4 | many | TGTGCCAGCAGTTTGGGACAGGGGCGCGCTGAAGCTTTCTTT | CASSLGQGRAEAFF
. | TRBJ1-1 | TRBV6-2/TRBV6-3 | many | TGTGCCAGCACTTTACAGGGTTTGGGCACTGAAGCTTTCTTT | CASTLQGLGTEAFF
. | TRBJ1-5 | TRBV9 | . | TGTGCCAGCAGTACTAGGGGGGATAGCAATCAGCCCCAGCATTTT | CASSTRGDSNQPQHF
. | TRBJ2-6 | TRBV28 | many | TGTGCCAGCAGCTTAGGGGGCTCTGGGGCCAACGTCCTGACTTTC | CASSLGGSGANVLTF
. | TRBJ2-3 | TRBV10-3 | . | TGTGCCATCAGTGAGTCGAGGCAGGGCGCAGATACGCAGTATTTT | CAISESRQGADTQYF
TRBD2 | TRBJ2-3 | TRBV7-9 | . | TGTGCCAGCAGCCGACTAGCGGAAAGCACAGATACGCAGTATTTT | CASSRLAESTDTQYF
. | TRBJ2-7 | TRBV19 | . | TGTGCCAGTAGTCCCACCAACCCCAGGAAGTACGAGCAGTACTTC | CASSPTNPRKYEQYF
TRBD2 | TRBJ2-1 | TRBV28 | . | TGTGCCAGCAGTTTAGTACTAGCGGGAGGTGGTTCCTACAATGAGCAGTTCTTC | CASSLVLAGGGSYNEQFF
. | TRBJ1-4 | TRBV14 | few | TGTGCCAGCAGCCATGGCTCGGGGGAAAAACTGTTTTTT | CASSHGSGEKLFF
. | TRBJ1-2 | TRBV28 | . | TGTGCCAGCCTAGAAGGGGCCGCCTATGGCTACACCTTC | CASLEGAAYGYTF
. | TRBJ1-6 | TRBV7-9 | few | TGTGCCAGCAGCTTACCCCAGAATCGTAATTCACCCCTCCACTTT | CASSLPQNRNSPLHF
. | TRBJ2-7 | TRBV19 | many | TGTGCCAGTAGTCGCGACAGGATAACCTACGAGCAGTACTTC | CASSRDRITYEQYF
TRBD2 | TRBJ2-1 | TRBV20-1 | many | TGCAGTGCTAGAGTTAGCCCATTTTCGTTACTAGCGGGAGTCGCCGACAATGAGCAGTTCTTC | CSARVSPFSLLAGVADNEQFF
. | TRBJ2-1 | TRBV19 | few | TGTGCCAGTAGTAGAGGGGTGAGGGCGGTCCTCAATGAGCAGTTCTTC | CASSRGVRAVLNEQFF